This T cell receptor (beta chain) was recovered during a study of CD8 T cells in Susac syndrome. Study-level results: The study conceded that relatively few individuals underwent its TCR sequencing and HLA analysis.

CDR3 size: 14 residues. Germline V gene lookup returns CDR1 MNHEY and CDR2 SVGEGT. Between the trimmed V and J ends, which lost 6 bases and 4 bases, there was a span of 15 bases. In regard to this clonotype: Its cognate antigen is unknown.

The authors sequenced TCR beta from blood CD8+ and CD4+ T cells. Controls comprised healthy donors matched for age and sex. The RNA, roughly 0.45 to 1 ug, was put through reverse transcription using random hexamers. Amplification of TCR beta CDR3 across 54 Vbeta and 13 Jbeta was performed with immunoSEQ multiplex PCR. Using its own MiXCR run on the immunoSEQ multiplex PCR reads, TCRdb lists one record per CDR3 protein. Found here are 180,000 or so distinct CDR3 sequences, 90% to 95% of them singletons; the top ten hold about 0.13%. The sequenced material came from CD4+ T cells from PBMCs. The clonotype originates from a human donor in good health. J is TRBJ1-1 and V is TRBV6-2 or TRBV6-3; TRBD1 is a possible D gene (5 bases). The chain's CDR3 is CASSLDTWGTEAFF. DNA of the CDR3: TGTGCCAGCAGCCTGGACACTTGGGGCACTGAAGCTTTCTTT.